The 27 T cell receptor beta chains reported below all come from one sample, sequenced in a study of control samples from healthy donors and cancer patients. Repertoires were generated with immunoSEQ multiplex PCR, while TCRdb's copy carries only in-frame clones and drops some. This sample has 150,000 to 200,000 clones; 88% occur once, and the top ten carry approximately 1.6%. The sequenced sample was blood. These receptors all come from a man between 18 and 29 years old in good health.

The V and J genes are TRBV23-1 and TRBJ1-5; D not certain. Being an ORF, TRBV23-1 has a function that is uncertain. With 10 bases removed from V and 8 bases from J, the gap between germline ends came to 9 bases. The CDR3 spans 10 residues. CDR3 DNA sequence: TGCGCCACATACAAGAAGCCCCAGCATTTT. It yields the protein CATYKKPQHF.

CDR3 protein: CASSWDFQQYF. The CDR3 DNA sequence: TGTGCCAGCAGTTGGGACTTTCAGCAGTACTTC. The rearrangement links TRBV12-3 or TRBV12-4 to TRBJ2-7, with D tentatively TRBD2 (6 bases). Trimming took off 4 bases at V and 8 bases at J, with 9 bases between the two ends. The CDR3 runs to 11 residues.

This clone was picked up one time. The chain carries TRBV5-5 and TRBJ1-5; D possibly corresponds to TRBD1 (6 bases). The V gene's germline CDR1 is SGHKS and CDR2 YYEKEE (reference sequence). Between the trimmed V and J ends, which lost 4 bases and 11 bases, there was a span of 22 bases. The CDR3 consists of 15 residues. The CDR3 DNA is TGTGCCAGCAGCGAGGACAGTAACCCCTATGTCGCCCAGCATTTT. Translation gives CASSEDSNPYVAQHF.

The V call is TRBV28, the J call TRBJ1-2; D unclear. V lost 3 bases to trimming and J lost 4 bases, with 15 bases between them. The germline gives CDR1 MDHEN, CDR2 SYDVKM. This CDR3 spans 15 amino acids. CDR3 residues: CASSLSELFGYGYTF. For the CDR3, the DNA is TGTGCCAGCAGTTTGTCAGAGCTGTTCGGCTATGGCTACACCTTC.

The chain couples TRBV6-5 to TRBJ2-7; 7 bases are shared with TRBD1. The CDR3 sequence is 13 residues long. Germline CDR1 reads MNHEY; CDR2 reads SVGAGI. Trimming removed 6 bases from V and 3 bases from J; junction bases left unmatched: 5. This CDR3 reads CASRKTGDYEQYF. The CDR3 nucleotides are TGTGCCAGCAGGAAAACAGGGGACTACGAGCAGTACTTC.

In its sample, this clone was seen a few times. The rearrangement links TRBV25-1 to TRBJ2-7, with 7 bases that match TRBD1. The CDR3 contains 15 residues. V shed 4 bases and J 3 bases; nucleotides not matched to a gene: 9. The germline CDR1 and CDR2 sequences are MGHDK and SYGVNS. CDR3 in amino acids: CASSGAWTGRYEQYF. CDR3 in DNA: TGTGCCAGCAGTGGTGCGTGGACAGGCCGCTACGAGCAGTACTTC.

V is TRBV19 and J is TRBJ1-4; possible D gene TRBD1, 6 bases. Germline V lookup: CDR1 LNHDA, CDR2 SQIVND (reference sequence). V lost 1 base, J lost 10 bases, and 13 bases lay in between. The CDR3 extends over 14 amino acids. CDR3 in DNA: TGTGCCAGTAGTATAGGACAGGCTGGTGGAAAACTGTTTTTT. This translates into CASSIGQAGGKLFF.

The chain links TRBV27 to TRBJ1-1; TRBD1 might be the D (5 bases). The CDR3 totals 16 residues. V was trimmed by 0 bases and J by 1 base, leaving 12 bases between them. Germline assignment: CDR1 MNHEY and CDR2 SMNVEV (reference sequence). Here the CDR3 reads CASSLSGGGWNTEAFF. In nucleotides, the CDR3 is TGTGCCAGCAGTTTATCGGGGGGAGGCTGGAACACTGAAGCTTTCTTT.

The sample holds a few counts of this clone. This chain links TRBV6-6 with TRBJ1-2; D call uncertain. This CDR3 is 12 amino acids long. V was shortened by 8 bases and J by 13 bases, with 20 bases between the two germline ends. Germline V gene lookup returns CDR1 MNHNY and CDR2 SVGAGI (reference sequence). CDR3 region: CASLSTGYRSTF. The CDR3 DNA follows: TGTGCCAGCCTCTCGACGGGCTACCGGAGCACCTTC.

This clone has only one observation. The gene calls are TRBV9 and TRBJ1-5; a possible D gene is TRBD1 (5 bases). V was trimmed by 2 bases and J by 5 bases, leaving 14 bases between them. The germline V gene has CDR1 SGDLS and CDR2 YYNGEE. This CDR3 spans 15 amino acids. The CDR3 DNA is TGTGCCAGCAGCGTCTCCGGGACGGTCGATCAGCCCCAGCATTTT. Amino acid sequence: CASSVSGTVDQPQHF.

V gene TRBV11-2 combines with J gene TRBJ2-7; perhaps TRBD2 as D (6 bases). V gave up 6 bases and J gave up 3 bases, with 15 bases separating them. There are 14 residues in the CDR3. The germline V gene encodes CDR1 SGHAT and CDR2 FQNNGV. CDR3 sequence: CASRPLGGFYEQYF. CDR3 sequence (DNA): TGTGCCAGCAGGCCCCTCGGGGGATTCTACGAGCAGTACTTC.

The chain combines TRBV2 with TRBJ2-3; 15 bases match TRBD2. Germline CDR1 is SNHLY and CDR2 is FYNNEI. V lost 6 bases to trimming and J lost 1 base; unmatched junction nucleotides: 14. The CDR3 length is 20 residues. The CDR3 loop reads CASRPQPGTSGGWGTDTQYF. CDR3 nucleotides: TGTGCCAGCAGACCCCAACCCGGGACTAGCGGGGGGTGGGGCACAGATACGCAGTATTTT. Drawing the rest from reference TRBV2 and TRBJ2-3, the complete variable domain is EPEVTQTPSHQVTQMGQEVILRCVPISNHLYFYWYRQILGQKVEFLVSFYNNEISEKSEIFDDQFSVERPDGSNFTLKIRSTKLEDSAMYFCASRPQPGTSGGWGTDTQYFGPGTRLTVL.

V is TRBV20-1 and J is TRBJ1-2; 11 bases are shared with TRBD1. V shed 3 bases, J shed 8 bases, and the junction held 8 bases outside the gene matches. The CDR3 loop spans 14 amino acids. Germline V lookup: CDR1 DFQATT, CDR2 SNEGSKA (reference sequence). The CDR3 nucleotides are TGCAGTGCTAGTATGGGACAGGGGGAAGGAGGCTACACCTTC. As protein: CSASMGQGEGGYTF.

The CDR3 loop is CASSFPTGGDETQYF. The CDR3 bases are TGTGCCAGCAGTTTCCCGACAGGGGGGGACGAGACCCAGTACTTC. The V call is TRBV28, the J call TRBJ2-5; 9 nucleotides agree with TRBD1. The germline V gene encodes CDR1 MDHEN and CDR2 SYDVKM. The CDR3 contains 15 residues. With 3 bases clipped from V and 5 bases from J, the junction kept 7 bases outside the gene matches.

The chain links TRBV2 to TRBJ2-1; D tentatively fits TRBD1 or TRBD2 (5 bases each). Germline V gene sequence: CDR1 SNHLY, CDR2 FYNNEI. V lost 6 bases to trimming and J lost 5 bases, with 11 bases between them. The CDR3 runs to 13 residues. This CDR3 reads CASRRVGDNEQFF. The CDR3 coding sequence is TGTGCCAGCAGGAGGGTGGGGGACAATGAGCAGTTCTTC.

The rearrangement joins TRBV7-8 to TRBJ1-1, with D hard to call. CDR3 length: 14 residues. Germline lookup yields CDR1 SGHVS and CDR2 FQNEAQ. Trimming left V 7 bases short and J 1 base short, with 13 bases between. Here the CDR3 reads CASKEGWQNTEAFF. CDR3 nucleotide sequence: TGTGCCAGCAAGGAAGGCTGGCAGAACACTGAAGCTTTCTTT. The full variable domain, rest sourced from reference TRBV7-8 and TRBJ1-1, is GAGVSQSPRYKVAKRGQDVALRCDPISGHVSLFWYQQALGQGPEFLTYFQNEAQLDKSGLPSDRFFAERPEGSVSTLKIQRTQQEDSAVYLCASKEGWQNTEAFFGQGTRLTVV.

The chain joins TRBV7-9 to TRBJ2-1, with D maybe TRBD1 (6 bases). The CDR3 is 14 residues long. V lost 5 bases to trimming and J lost 6 bases, with 14 bases between them. CDR1 is SEHNR, CDR2 FQNEAQ, per germline (reference sequence). CDR3 residues: CASSRTGGPNEQFF. The CDR3, as DNA: TGTGCCAGCAGCCGTACTGGGGGCCCCAATGAGCAGTTCTTC.

This sequence joins TRBV3-1 (or the pseudogene TRBV3-2) and TRBJ2-1; the D is unclear. This CDR3 is 14 amino acids long. V dropped 1 base and J dropped 0 bases, with 4 bases sitting between them. Germline V gives CDR1 LGHDT, CDR2 YNNKEL (reference sequence). For the CDR3, the DNA is TGTGCCAGCAGCCAAGGTCACTCCTACAATGAGCAGTTCTTC. Translated, it gives CASSQGHSYNEQFF.

V usage is TRBV9 and J usage is TRBJ2-5, with 9 bases lining up with TRBD1. The CDR3 covers 14 residues. Germline CDR1 SGDLS, CDR2 YYNGEE. With 3 bases clipped from V and 5 bases from J, the junction kept 5 bases outside the gene matches. The CDR3 loop is CASSATGGQETQYF. For the CDR3, the DNA is TGTGCCAGCAGCGCGACAGGGGGGCAGGAGACCCAGTACTTC. The full variable domain, its missing parts supplied by reference TRBV9 and TRBJ2-5, is DSGVTQTPKHLITATGQRVTLRCSPRSGDLSVYWYQQSLDQGLQFLIQYYNGEERAKGNILERFSAQQFPDLHSELNLSSLELGDSALYFCASSATGGQETQYFGPGTRLLVL.

V is TRBV19 and J is TRBJ1-1, with D perhaps matching TRBD1 (6 bases). The length of the CDR3 is 15 residues. Trimming took 6 bases from V and 0 from J, leaving 14 bases between them. Germline CDR1 LNHDA, CDR2 SQIVND (reference sequence). CDR3 bases: TGTGCCAGTAGCGGATTCGACAGGTTGAACACTGAAGCTTTCTTT. Amino acid sequence: CASSGFDRLNTEAFF.

The chain is built from TRBV30 and TRBJ2-7; D gene uncertain. The CDR3 is 13 amino acids. Germline V gene lookup returns CDR1 GTSNPN and CDR2 SVGIG (reference sequence). V gave up 0 bases and J gave up 3 bases, with 9 bases separating them. In DNA, the CDR3 is TGTGCCTGGAGTGTACTGGTGGGCTACGAGCAGTACTTC. This gives the protein CAWSVLVGYEQYF. Full variable domain (rest looked up from reference TRBV30 and TRBJ2-7): SQTIHQWPATLVQPVGSPLSLECTVEGTSNPNLYWYRQAAGRGLQLLFYSVGIGQISSEVPQNLSASRPQDRQFILSSKKLLLSDSGFYLCAWSVLVGYEQYFGPGTRLTVT.

The V call is TRBV7-2, the J call TRBJ2-7; TRBD1 agrees at 12 bases. Germline V gene data show CDR1 as SGHTA and CDR2 as FQGNSA. The ends lost 3 bases at V and 5 bases at J; junction bases unmatched: 14. The CDR3 is made up of 18 amino acids. CDR3 residues: CASSFPGQGALSNHEQYF. CDR3 in DNA: TGTGCCAGCAGCTTCCCGGGACAGGGGGCGCTGAGTAACCACGAGCAGTACTTC.

This chain joins TRBV28 and TRBJ2-5, with 10 bases identical to TRBD1. The germline gives CDR1 MDHEN, CDR2 SYDVKM. This CDR3 comprises 13 residues. With 6 bases clipped from V and 6 bases from J, the junction kept 4 bases outside the gene matches. CDR3 residues: CASSTGQGKTQYF. Here the CDR3 DNA reads TGTGCCAGCAGCACGGGACAGGGGAAGACCCAGTACTTC.

The rearrangement links TRBV7-8 to TRBJ2-7; D is uncertain. V gave up 6 bases and J gave up 2 bases, with 14 bases separating them. Germline V CDR1 and CDR2: SGHVS, FQNEAQ. The CDR3 has 14 amino acids. The CDR3 here is CASSWERSAYEQYF. The CDR3 DNA follows: TGTGCCAGCAGTTGGGAACGGTCCGCCTACGAGCAGTACTTC.

This chain links TRBV7-3 with TRBJ2-5, with 9 bases matching TRBD2. The CDR3 sequence is 15 residues long. The V gene's germline CDR1 is SGHTA and CDR2 FQGTGA. V lost 8 bases, J lost 1 base, and 8 bases stayed unmatched. For the CDR3, the DNA is TGTGCCAGCGGGGTTAGCGGGGGCCTCCAAGAGACCCAGTACTTC. Amino acids: CASGVSGGLQETQYF.

This chain joins TRBV6-5 and TRBJ1-2, with 7 nucleotides matching TRBD1. CDR1 and CDR2 from the germline V gene are MNHEY and SVGAGI. The CDR3 covers 14 residues. V lost 6 bases, J lost 4 bases, and 8 bases stayed unmatched. The chain's CDR3 is CASSSMRGPYGYTF. The CDR3 DNA is TGTGCCAGCAGCTCAATGAGGGGGCCCTATGGCTACACCTTC.

The chain has TRBV6-5 and TRBJ2-3, with D unclear. The germline V gene has CDR1 MNHEY and CDR2 SVGAGI. V shed 5 bases and J shed 6 bases, with 12 bases lying between them. The CDR3 runs 13 residues. CDR3 nucleotide sequence: TGTGCCAGCAGTCTATCGATGGGCGATACGCAGTATTTT. Its protein is CASSLSMGDTQYF.